Listed below are T cell receptor beta chains from one sample, sequenced in a study of a mutant IDH1 vaccine in newly diagnosed glioma. Only in-frame clones appear in the TCRdb table, and some are missing; sequencing was by immunoSEQ multiplex PCR. Of roughly 25,000 clones in the sample, about 92% were seen once. The sequencing used PBMCs, collected from a glioma patient treated with radiotherapy, temozolomide or both. These receptors all stem from a man aged 35-49 years with glioma. Each CDR3 is given with its conserved first and last residue. A D gene is named only where the DNA matches it firmly. Part of the rows lack a size; the others show once, few, many or a class for expanded clones.

J,D,V,size,CDR3,DNA
TRBJ1-1,-,TRBV11-2,-,CASSFSGPNTEAFF,TGTGCCAGCAGCTTTAGTGGGCCGAACACTGAAGCTTTCTTT
TRBJ1-1,-,TRBV5-1,-,CASSFRDPGGKTEAFF,TGCGCCAGCAGCTTCCGGGACCCCGGGGGCAAAACTGAAGCTTTCTTT
TRBJ1-4,-,TRBV28,-,CASSSQRGVGEKLFF,TGTGCCAGCAGTTCTCAGCGGGGGGTAGGAGAAAAACTGTTTTTT
TRBJ2-5,TRBD1,TRBV27,-,CASSLRQGDLETQYF,TGTGCCAGCAGTCTAAGACAGGGGGACCTGGAGACCCAGTACTTC
TRBJ2-5,TRBD1,TRBV11-1,-,CASSTWTGMGETQYF,TGTGCCAGCAGCACGTGGACAGGGATGGGGGAGACCCAGTACTTC
TRBJ1-2,TRBD1,TRBV6-5,-,CASSSGTGVYYGYTF,TGTGCCAGCAGCTCAGGAACAGGGGTCTACTATGGCTACACCTTC
TRBJ2-7,-,TRBV10-3,-,CAISELLSSYEQYF,TGTGCCATCAGTGAACTCCTGAGCTCCTACGAGCAGTACTTC
TRBJ2-1,-,TRBV5-4,once,CASSLGGASYNEQFF,TGTGCCAGCAGCTTAGGAGGGGCCTCCTACAATGAGCAGTTCTTC
TRBJ1-4,TRBD1,TRBV6-1,-,CASSDGTGRGDEKLFF,TGTGCCAGCAGTGACGGGACAGGGAGAGGTGATGAAAAACTGTTTTTT
TRBJ2-7,-,TRBV10-2,-,CASNGFDGNTPSYEQYF,TGCGCCAGCAACGGTTTCGACGGCAACACCCCATCCTACGAGCAGTACTTC
TRBJ2-7,TRBD2,TRBV2,-,CASIETSGHEQYF,TGTGCCAGCATCGAAACTAGCGGTCACGAGCAGTACTTC
TRBJ2-3,TRBD2,TRBV2,-,CASLGATSGARSTDTQYF,TGTGCCAGCTTAGGGGCGACTAGCGGGGCCCGAAGCACAGATACGCAGTATTTT
TRBJ2-5,TRBD1,TRBV5-1,-,CASTRQGQETQYF,TGCGCCAGCACCCGACAGGGCCAAGAGACCCAGTACTTC
TRBJ2-7,-,TRBV7-8,-,CASSDGGTSSYEQYF,TGTGCCAGCAGCGACGGCGGTACATCCTCCTACGAGCAGTACTTC
TRBJ2-4,-,TRBV5-1,once,CASSDEGIGAKNIQYF,TGCGCCAGCAGCGACGAGGGGATTGGGGCCAAAAACATTCAGTACTTC
TRBJ1-1,TRBD1,TRBV28,-,CASSYAVRDSLNTEAFF,TGTGCCAGCAGCTATGCCGTGAGGGACAGCTTGAACACTGAAGCTTTCTTT
TRBJ1-1,-,TRBV12-5,once,CASGTTGKSEAFF,TGTGCTAGTGGTACGACAGGAAAATCAGAAGCTTTCTTT
TRBJ1-1,-,TRBV9,-,CASSVGGGSEAFF,TGTGCCAGCAGCGTAGGGGGGGGCTCTGAAGCTTTCTTT
TRBJ2-5,-,TRBV7-9,-,CASSLRVGGAETQYF,TGTGCCAGCAGCTTAAGAGTGGGCGGGGCGGAGACCCAGTACTTC
TRBJ1-2,TRBD1,TRBV12-5,-,CASGIRRQGADNYGYTF,TGTGCTAGTGGTATCAGAAGGCAGGGGGCCGACAACTATGGCTACACCTTC